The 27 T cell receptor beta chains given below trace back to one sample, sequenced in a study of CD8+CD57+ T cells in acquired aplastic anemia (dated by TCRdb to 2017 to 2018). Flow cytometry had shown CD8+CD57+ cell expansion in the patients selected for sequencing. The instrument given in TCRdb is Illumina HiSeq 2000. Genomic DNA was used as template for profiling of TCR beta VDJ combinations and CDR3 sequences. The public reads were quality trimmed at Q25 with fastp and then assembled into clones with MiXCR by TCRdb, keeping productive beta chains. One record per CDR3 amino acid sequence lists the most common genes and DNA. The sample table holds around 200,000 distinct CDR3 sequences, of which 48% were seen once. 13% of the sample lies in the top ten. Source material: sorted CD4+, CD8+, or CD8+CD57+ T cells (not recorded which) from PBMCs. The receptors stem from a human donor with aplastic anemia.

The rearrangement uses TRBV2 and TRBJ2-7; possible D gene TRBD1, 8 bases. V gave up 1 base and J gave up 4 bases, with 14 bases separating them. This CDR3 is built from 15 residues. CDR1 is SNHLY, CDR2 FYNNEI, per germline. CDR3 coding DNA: TGTGCCAGCAGTGAAGGAGCGGGGACAGGTTACGAGCAGTACTTC. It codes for CASSEGAGTGYEQYF.

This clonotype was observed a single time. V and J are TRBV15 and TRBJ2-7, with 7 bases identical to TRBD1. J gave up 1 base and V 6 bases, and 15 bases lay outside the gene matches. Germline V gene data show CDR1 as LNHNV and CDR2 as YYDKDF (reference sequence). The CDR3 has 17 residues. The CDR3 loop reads CATRSLPTGSHSYEQYF. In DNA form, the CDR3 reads TGTGCCACCAGGTCCCTTCCGACAGGGTCCCATTCCTACGAGCAGTACTTC.

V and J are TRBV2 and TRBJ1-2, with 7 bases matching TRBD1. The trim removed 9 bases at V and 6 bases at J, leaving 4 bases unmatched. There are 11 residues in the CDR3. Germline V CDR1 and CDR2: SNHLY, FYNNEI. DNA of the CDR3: TGTGCCAGAGGGACAGCTGATGGCTACACCTTC. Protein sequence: CARGTADGYTF.

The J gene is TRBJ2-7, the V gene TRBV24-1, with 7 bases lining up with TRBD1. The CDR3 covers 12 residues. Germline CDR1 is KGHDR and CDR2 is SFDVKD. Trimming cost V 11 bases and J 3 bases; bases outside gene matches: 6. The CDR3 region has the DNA TGTGCCAACAGACAGGGTTACTACGAGCAGTACTTC. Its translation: CANRQGYYEQYF.

For the CDR3, the DNA is TGTGCCAGCAGTGGGATGACAGGCCTAAGCTCCTACGAGCAGTACTTC. Its protein product is CASSGMTGLSSYEQYF. V and J are TRBV6-1 and TRBJ2-7, with TRBD1 as a possible D gene (6 bases). The ends were cut back, 4 bases at V and 0 bases at J, with 16 bases in the middle. The CDR3 length is 16 residues. Germline V gene sequence: CDR1 MNHNS, CDR2 SASEGT.

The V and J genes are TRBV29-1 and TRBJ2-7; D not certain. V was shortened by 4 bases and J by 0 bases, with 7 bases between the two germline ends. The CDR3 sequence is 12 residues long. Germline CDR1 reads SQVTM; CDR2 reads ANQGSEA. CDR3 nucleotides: TGCAGCGTTGGGGTCAGCTCCTACGAGCAGTACTTC. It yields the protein CSVGVSSYEQYF.

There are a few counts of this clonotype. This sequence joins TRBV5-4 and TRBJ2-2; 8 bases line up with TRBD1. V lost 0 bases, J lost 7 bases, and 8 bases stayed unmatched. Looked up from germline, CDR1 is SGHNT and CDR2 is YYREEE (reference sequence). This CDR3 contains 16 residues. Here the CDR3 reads CASSLAKGQGVGELFF. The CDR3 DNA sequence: TGTGCCAGCAGCTTGGCCAAAGGACAGGGAGTCGGGGAGCTGTTTTTT.

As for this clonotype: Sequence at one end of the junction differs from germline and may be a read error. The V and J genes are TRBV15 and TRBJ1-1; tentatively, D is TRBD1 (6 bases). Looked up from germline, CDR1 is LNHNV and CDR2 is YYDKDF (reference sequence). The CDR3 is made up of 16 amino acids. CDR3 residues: CASSLGGSPGNTEAFF. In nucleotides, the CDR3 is TGTGCCAGCAGTTTAGGGGGGTCCCCAGGGAACACCGAAGCTTTCTTT.

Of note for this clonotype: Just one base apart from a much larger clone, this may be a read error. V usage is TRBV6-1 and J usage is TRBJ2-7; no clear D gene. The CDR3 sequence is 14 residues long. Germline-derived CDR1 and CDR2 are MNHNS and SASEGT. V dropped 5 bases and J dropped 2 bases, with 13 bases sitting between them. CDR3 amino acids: CASSPPVQTYEQYF. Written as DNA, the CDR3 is TGTGCCAGCAGTCCTCCGGTACAGACCTACGAGCAGTACTTC.

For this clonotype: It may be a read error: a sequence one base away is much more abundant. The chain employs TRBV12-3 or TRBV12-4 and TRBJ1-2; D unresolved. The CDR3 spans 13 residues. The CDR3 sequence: CASSFDWRLGYAF. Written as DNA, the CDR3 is TGTGCCAGCAGTTTCGATTGGCGGCTTGGCTACGCCTTC.

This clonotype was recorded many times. CDR3 in amino acids: CASSVEPGATDTQYF. The CDR3 DNA sequence: TGTGCCAGCAGCGTAGAGCCAGGGGCCACAGATACGCAGTATTTT. The V gene is TRBV9, the J gene TRBJ2-3; the D gene is possibly TRBD1 (6 bases). With 0 bases removed from V and 2 bases from J, the gap between germline ends came to 10 bases. Germline V CDR1 and CDR2: SGDLS, YYNGEE. The CDR3 has 15 residues.

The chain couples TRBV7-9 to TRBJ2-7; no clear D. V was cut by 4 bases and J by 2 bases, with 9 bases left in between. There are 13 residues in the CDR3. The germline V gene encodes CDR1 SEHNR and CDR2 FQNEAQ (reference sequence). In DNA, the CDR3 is TGTGCCAGCAGCTCTCCTAGGACCTACGAGCAGTACTTC. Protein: CASSSPRTYEQYF.

CDR3 protein: CASSPFGGEQYF. The CDR3 region has the DNA TGTGCCAGCAGCCCCTTTGGGGGCGAGCAGTACTTC. The gene calls are TRBV5-4 and TRBJ2-7; possibly TRBD1 or TRBD2 for D (5 bases each). This CDR3 is built from 12 residues. Looked up from germline, CDR1 is SGHNT and CDR2 is YYREEE (reference sequence). Trimming took off 4 bases at V and 6 bases at J, with 11 bases between the two ends.

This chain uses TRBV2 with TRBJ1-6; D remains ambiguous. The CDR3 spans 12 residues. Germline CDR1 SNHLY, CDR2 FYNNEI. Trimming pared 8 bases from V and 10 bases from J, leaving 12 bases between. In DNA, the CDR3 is TGTGCCAGCGGGCCGGAATTCTCACCCCTCCACTTT. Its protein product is CASGPEFSPLHF.

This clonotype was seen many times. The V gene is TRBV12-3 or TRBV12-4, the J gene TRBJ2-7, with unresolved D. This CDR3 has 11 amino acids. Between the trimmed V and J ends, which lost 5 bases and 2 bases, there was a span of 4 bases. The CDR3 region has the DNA TGTGCCAGCAGTCCAGCCTACGAGCAGTACTTC. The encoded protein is CASSPAYEQYF.

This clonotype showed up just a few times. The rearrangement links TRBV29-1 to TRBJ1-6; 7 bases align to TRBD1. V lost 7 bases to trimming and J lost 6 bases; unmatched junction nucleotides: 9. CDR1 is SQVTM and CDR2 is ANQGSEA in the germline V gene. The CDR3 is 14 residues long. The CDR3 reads CSARLGTANSPLHF. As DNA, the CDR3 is TGCAGCGCGCGCCTCGGGACAGCTAATTCACCCCTCCACTTT. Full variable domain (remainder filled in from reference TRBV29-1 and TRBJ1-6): SAVISQKPSRDICQRGTSLTIQCQVDSQVTMMFWYRQQPGQSLTLIATANQGSEATYESGFVIDKFPISRPNLTFSTLTVSNMSPEDSSIYLCSARLGTANSPLHFGNGTRLTVT.

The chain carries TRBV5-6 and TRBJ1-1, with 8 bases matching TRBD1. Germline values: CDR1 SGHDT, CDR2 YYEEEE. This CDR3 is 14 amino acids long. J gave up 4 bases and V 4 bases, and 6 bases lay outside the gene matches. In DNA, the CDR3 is TGTGCCAGCAGCCCGCAGGGGGCGAGCACTGAAGCTTTCTTT. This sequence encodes CASSPQGASTEAFF.

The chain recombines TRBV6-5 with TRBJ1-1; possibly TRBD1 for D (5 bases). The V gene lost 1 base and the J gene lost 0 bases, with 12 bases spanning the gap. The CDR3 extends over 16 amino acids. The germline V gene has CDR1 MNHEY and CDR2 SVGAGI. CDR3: CASSYLRTGVNTEAFF. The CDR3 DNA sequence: TGTGCCAGCAGTTACTTGCGAACGGGGGTGAACACTGAAGCTTTCTTT.

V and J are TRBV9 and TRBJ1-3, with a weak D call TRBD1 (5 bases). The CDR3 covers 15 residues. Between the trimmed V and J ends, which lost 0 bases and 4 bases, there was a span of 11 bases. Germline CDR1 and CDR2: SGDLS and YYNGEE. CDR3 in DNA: TGTGCCAGCAGCGTAGGAACGGGGGAAGGAAACACCATATATTTT. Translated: CASSVGTGEGNTIYF.

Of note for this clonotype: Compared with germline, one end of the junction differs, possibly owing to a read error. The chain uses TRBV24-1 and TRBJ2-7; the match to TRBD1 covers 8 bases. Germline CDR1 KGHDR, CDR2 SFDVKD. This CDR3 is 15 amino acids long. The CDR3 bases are TGTGCCACCAGTGAAACAAGACAGGGGACCTACGAGCAGTGCTTC. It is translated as CATSETRQGTYEQCF.

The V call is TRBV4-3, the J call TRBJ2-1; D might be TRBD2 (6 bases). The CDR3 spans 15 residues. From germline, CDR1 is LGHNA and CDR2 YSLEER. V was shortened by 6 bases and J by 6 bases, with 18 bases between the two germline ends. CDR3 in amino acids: CASRSSIGSGNEQFF. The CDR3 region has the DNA TGCGCCAGCAGATCAAGTATCGGGAGTGGCAATGAGCAGTTCTTC.

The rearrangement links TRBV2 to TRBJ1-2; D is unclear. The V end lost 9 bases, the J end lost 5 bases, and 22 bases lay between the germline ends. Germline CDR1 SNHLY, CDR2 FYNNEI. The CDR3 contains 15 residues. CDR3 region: CASRPDSVQRYGYTF. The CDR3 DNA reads TGTGCCAGTCGGCCAGACTCCGTCCAGAGATATGGCTACACCTTC.

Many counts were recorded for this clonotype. CDR3 amino acids: CSAGPSGNTIYF. CDR3 DNA sequence: TGCAGTGCGGGGCCCTCTGGAAACACCATATATTTT. This sequence joins TRBV20-1 and TRBJ1-3, with TRBD1 as a possible D gene (5 bases). V lost 6 bases and J lost 0, with 6 bases in between. Per the germline V gene, CDR1 is DFQATT and CDR2 is SNEGSKA (reference sequence). The length of the CDR3 is 12 residues.

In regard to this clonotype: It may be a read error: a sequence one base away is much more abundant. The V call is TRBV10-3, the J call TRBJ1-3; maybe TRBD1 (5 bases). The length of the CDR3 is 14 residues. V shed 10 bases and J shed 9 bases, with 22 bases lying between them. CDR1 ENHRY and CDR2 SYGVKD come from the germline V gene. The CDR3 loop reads CASRKGLIGFTIYF. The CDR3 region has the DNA TGTGCCAGCAGGAAGGGGTTGATAGGATTCACCATATATTTT.

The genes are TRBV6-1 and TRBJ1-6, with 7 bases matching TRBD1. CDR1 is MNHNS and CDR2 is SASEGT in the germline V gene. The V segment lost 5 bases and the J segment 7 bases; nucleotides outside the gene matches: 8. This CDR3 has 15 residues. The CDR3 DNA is TGTGCCAGCAGTCCCGAGGGCAGGGGGAATTCACCCCTCCACTTT. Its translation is CASSPEGRGNSPLHF.

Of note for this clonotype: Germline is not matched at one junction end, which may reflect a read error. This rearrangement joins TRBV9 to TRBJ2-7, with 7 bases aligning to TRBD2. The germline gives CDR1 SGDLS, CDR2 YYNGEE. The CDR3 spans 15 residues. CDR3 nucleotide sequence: TGTGTCAGCAGCGTAGGAGCGGGGAGCTCATACGAGCAGTACTTC. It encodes CVSSVGAGSSYEQYF.

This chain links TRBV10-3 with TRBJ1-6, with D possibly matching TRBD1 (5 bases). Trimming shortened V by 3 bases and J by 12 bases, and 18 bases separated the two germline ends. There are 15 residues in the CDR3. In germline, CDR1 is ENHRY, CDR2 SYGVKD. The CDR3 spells CAISDGGASSEPLHF. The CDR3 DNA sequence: TGTGCCATCAGTGATGGGGGTGCCTCTTCAGAACCCCTCCACTTT.